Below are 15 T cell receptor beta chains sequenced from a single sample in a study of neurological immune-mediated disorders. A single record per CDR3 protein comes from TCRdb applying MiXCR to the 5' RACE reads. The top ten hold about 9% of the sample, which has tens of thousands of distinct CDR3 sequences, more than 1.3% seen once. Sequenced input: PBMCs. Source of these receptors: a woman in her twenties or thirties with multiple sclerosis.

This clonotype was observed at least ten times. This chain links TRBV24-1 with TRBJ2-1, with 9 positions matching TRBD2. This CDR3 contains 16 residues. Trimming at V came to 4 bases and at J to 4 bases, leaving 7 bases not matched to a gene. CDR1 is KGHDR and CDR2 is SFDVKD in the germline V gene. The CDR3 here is CATSDFSGGTYNEQFF. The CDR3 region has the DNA TGTGCCACCAGTGACTTCAGCGGGGGGACATACAATGAGCAGTTCTTC.

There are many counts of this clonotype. The CDR3 region has the DNA TGTGCCAGCAGTTATCAGGTGGACACTGAAGCTTTCTTT. Translated: CASSYQVDTEAFF. The chain links TRBV6-6 to TRBJ1-1; unclear D gene. From germline, CDR1 is MNHNY and CDR2 SVGAGI (reference sequence). V lost 3 bases and J 3 bases, leaving 8 bases between the germline ends. The CDR3 is 13 residues long.

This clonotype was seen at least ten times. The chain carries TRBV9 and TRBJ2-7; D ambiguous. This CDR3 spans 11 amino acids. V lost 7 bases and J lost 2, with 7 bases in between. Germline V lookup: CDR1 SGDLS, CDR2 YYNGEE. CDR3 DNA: TGTGCCAGCGGTGGCGCCTACGAGCAGTACTTC. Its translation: CASGGAYEQYF.

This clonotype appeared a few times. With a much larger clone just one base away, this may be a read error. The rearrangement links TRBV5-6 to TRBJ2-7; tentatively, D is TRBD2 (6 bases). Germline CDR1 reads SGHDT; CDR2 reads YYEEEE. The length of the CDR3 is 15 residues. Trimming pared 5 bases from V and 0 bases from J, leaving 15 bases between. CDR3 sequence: CASRWGGMRSYEQYF. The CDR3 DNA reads TGTGCCAGCAGATGGGGCGGGATGCGCTCCTACGAGCAGTACTTC.

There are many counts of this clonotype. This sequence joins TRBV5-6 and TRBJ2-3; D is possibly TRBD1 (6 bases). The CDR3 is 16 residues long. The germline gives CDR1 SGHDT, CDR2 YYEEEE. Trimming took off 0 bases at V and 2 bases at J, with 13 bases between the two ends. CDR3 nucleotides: TGTGCCAGCAGCTTGGGGACGACAGGATACACAGATACGCAGTATTTT. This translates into CASSLGTTGYTDTQYF.

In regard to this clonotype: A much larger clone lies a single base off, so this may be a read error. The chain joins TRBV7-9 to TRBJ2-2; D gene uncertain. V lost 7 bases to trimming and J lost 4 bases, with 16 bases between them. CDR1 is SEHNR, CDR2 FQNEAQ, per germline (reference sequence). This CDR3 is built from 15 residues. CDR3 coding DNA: TGTGCCAGCAACCACCCGGCGACCGCCACCGGGGAGCTGTTTTTT. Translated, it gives CASNHPATATGELFF.

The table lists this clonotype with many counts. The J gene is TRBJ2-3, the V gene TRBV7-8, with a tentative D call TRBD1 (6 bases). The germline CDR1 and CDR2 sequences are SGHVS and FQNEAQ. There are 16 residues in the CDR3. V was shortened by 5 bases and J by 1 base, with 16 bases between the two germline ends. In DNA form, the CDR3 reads TGTGCCAGCAGCCTACTTGAAGGGGGAGGCACAGATACGCAGTATTTT. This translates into CASSLLEGGGTDTQYF.

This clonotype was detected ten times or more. The CDR3: CSARDDRTDTQYF. CDR3 nucleotide sequence: TGCAGTGCTAGAGATGACCGCACAGATACGCAGTATTTT. The chain has TRBV20-1 and TRBJ2-3; D unclear. Germline loops: CDR1 DFQATT, CDR2 SNEGSKA (reference sequence). CDR3 length equals 13 residues. The V gene lost 0 bases and the J gene lost 1 base, with 5 bases spanning the gap.

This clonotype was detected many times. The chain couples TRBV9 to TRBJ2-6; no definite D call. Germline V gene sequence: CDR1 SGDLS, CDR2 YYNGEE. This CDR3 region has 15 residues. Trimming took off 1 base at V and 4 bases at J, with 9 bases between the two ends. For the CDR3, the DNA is TGTGCCAGCAGCGTACATGCGACCGGGGCCAACGTCCTGACTTTC. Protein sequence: CASSVHATGANVLTF.

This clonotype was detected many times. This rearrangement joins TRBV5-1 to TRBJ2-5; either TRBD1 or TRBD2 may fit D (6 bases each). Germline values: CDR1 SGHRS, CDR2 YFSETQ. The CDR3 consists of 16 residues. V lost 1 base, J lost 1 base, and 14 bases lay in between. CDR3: CASSLMPGALQETQYF. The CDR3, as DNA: TGCGCCAGCAGCTTGATGCCGGGGGCCCTCCAAGAGACCCAGTACTTC.

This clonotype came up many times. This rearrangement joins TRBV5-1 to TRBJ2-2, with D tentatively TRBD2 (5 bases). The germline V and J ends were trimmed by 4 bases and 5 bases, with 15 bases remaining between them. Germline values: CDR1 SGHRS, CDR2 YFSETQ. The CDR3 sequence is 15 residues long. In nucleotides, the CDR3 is TGCGCCAGCAGCCCTTCGAGGGCTGGGACCGGGGAGCTGTTTTTT. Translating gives CASSPSRAGTGELFF.

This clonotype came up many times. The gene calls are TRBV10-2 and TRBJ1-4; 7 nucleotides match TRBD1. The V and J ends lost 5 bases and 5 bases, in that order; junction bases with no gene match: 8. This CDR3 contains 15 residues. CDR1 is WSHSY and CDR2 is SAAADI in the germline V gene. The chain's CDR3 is CASSPGTVHNEKLFF. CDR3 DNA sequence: TGCGCCAGCAGTCCCGGGACAGTCCACAATGAAAAACTGTTTTTT.

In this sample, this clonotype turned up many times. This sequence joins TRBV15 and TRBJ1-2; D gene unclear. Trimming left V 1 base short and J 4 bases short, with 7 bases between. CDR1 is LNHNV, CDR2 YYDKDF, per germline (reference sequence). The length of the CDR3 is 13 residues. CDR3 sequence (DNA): TGTGCCACCAGCAGAGGGTTCAGCTATGGCTACACCTTC. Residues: CATSRGFSYGYTF.

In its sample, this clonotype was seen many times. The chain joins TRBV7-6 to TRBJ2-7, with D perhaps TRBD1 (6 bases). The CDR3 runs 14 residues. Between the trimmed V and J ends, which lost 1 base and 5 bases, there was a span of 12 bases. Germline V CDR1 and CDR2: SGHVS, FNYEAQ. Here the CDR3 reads CASSLEQGFDEQYF. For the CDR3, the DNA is TGTGCCAGCAGCTTAGAACAGGGCTTCGACGAGCAGTACTTC.

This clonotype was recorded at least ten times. In nucleotides, the CDR3 is TGTGCCAGCTCACCAATTTCTGATTACAATGAGCAGTTCTTC. Encoded protein: CASSPISDYNEQFF. This chain connects TRBV18 to TRBJ2-1; D remains unclear. With 2 bases removed from V and 4 bases from J, the gap between germline ends came to 9 bases. The CDR3 totals 14 residues. The V gene's germline CDR1 is KGHSH and CDR2 LQKENI.